This TCR beta chain is from a study of PD-1 blockade in classical Hodgkin lymphoma. Germline loops: CDR1 MRHNA, CDR2 SNTAGT. The CDR3 length is 16 residues. Between the trimmed V and J ends, which lost 2 bases and 0 bases, there was a span of 8 bases. All the patients suffered relapse after autologous stem cell transplantation, and brentuximab vedotin exposure differed. Regarding this clone: Its antigen is as yet unknown.

Study-wide results and caveats: CD4+ TCR diversity climbed significantly by C4D1, unlike CD8+ TCR diversity. Prior therapy or disease activity may underlie the repertoire differences, whose causes remain undefined. Before treatment, complete responders showed about the same diversity as newly diagnosed patients. Exclusion removed patients who began nivolumab under 1 year after ASCT.

The protocol was immunoSEQ multiplex PCR, while the TCRdb copy is restricted to in-frame clones and leaves out a portion. Seen here are 13,000 or so clones, 82% observed once, and the top ten hold about 4.2%. Sequencing used peripheral blood mononuclear cells (PBMCs), obtained at baseline. This receptor was identified in a human donor with classical Hodgkin lymphoma. The rearrangement joins TRBV6-4 to TRBJ2-6; D is unresolved. Written as DNA, the CDR3 is TGTGCCAGCAGTGACCAATCCCGCTCTGGGGCCAACGTCCTGACTTTC. As protein: CASSDQSRSGANVLTF.